What follows are 23 T cell receptor beta chains derived from one specimen sequenced in a study of blood T cell repertoires in COVID-19 (dated by TCRdb to between 2020 and 2021). Library construction relied on the immunoSEQ multiplex PCR assay. TCRdb's version of the immuneACCESS table is confined to in-frame rearrangements and falls short of the full clone set. An unresolved V gene accounts for under half of the shortfall where checked; the remainder is of unknown origin. A total of around 98,000 clones appear in this sample, nearly 90% of them only once. The ten largest clonotypes hold roughly 4.3% of the sample. The sequencing sample was made of peripheral blood. These receptors were taken from a man aged 65-85 years with acute or convalescent COVID-19.

V is TRBV12-3 or TRBV12-4 and J is TRBJ1-1; no reliable D call. Trimming removed 9 bases from V and 0 bases from J, with 5 bases in between. The CDR3 has 11 amino acids. The CDR3 reads CARTLNTEAFF. The CDR3 DNA reads as TGTGCCAGGACATTGAACACTGAAGCTTTCTTT.

The chain carries TRBV11-2 and TRBJ2-7; D might be TRBD2 (5 bases). Germline V gene sequence: CDR1 SGHAT, CDR2 FQNNGV. This CDR3 contains 15 residues. Trimming shortened V by 1 base and J by 2 bases, and 12 bases separated the two germline ends. CDR3 nucleotides: TGTGCCAGCAGCTTAGGAGCCGGGATGACCTACGAGCAGTACTTC. This gives the protein CASSLGAGMTYEQYF.

The V and J genes are TRBV2 and TRBJ2-7; 7 bases match TRBD2. The junction had 13 bases not matched to a gene; V was cut back by 8 bases and J by 0 bases. The CDR3 length is 16 residues. The germline V gene has CDR1 SNHLY and CDR2 FYNNEI. CDR3 nucleotide sequence: TGTGCCAGCCCCCCAGCGGGGAGACAGAGCTCCTACGAGCAGTACTTC. Encoded protein: CASPPAGRQSSYEQYF.

The rearrangement links TRBV28 to TRBJ1-2; 9 bases match TRBD1. V trimming: 8 bases; J trimming: 4 bases; junction bases outside the gene matches: 8. CDR3 length equals 14 residues. Germline assignment: CDR1 MDHEN and CDR2 SYDVKM. CDR3 in DNA: TGTGCCAGCTATCCCGGGACAGGGATCTATGGCTACACCTTC. Its translation: CASYPGTGIYGYTF.

The V and J genes are TRBV5-1 and TRBJ1-2; 7 bases align to TRBD1. Germline CDR1 is SGHRS and CDR2 is YFSETQ. This CDR3 has 13 amino acids. After removal of 0 bases from V and 8 bases from J, the junction contained 4 bases not matched to a gene. DNA for the CDR3: TGCGCCAGCAGCTTGGGACAGGGACGAGGCTACACCTTC. As protein: CASSLGQGRGYTF.

The chain is built from TRBV3-1 (or the pseudogene TRBV3-2) and TRBJ1-3; 9 bases fit TRBD1. The CDR3 is made up of 14 amino acids. Germline CDR1 reads LGHDT; CDR2 reads YNNKEL (reference sequence). V lost 5 bases to trimming and J lost 6 bases; unmatched junction nucleotides: 5. This CDR3 is CASSLGQGENTIYF. CDR3 sequence (DNA): TGTGCCAGCAGCTTGGGACAGGGCGAAAACACCATATATTTT.

The J gene is TRBJ2-7, the V gene TRBV5-6; perhaps TRBD1 as D (5 bases). The CDR3 loop spans 13 amino acids. Trimming cost V 2 bases and J 3 bases, with 9 bases left between them. Germline V gene lookup returns CDR1 SGHDT and CDR2 YYEEEE. As DNA, the CDR3 is TGTGCCAGCAGCTTACAAGACAGCTACGAGCAGTACTTC. Its translation is CASSLQDSYEQYF.

The J gene is TRBJ1-1, the V gene TRBV6-6; possible D gene TRBD1, 6 bases. Germline loops: CDR1 MNHNY, CDR2 SVGAGI (reference sequence). The CDR3 length is 14 residues. V was trimmed by 2 bases and J by 1 base, leaving 8 bases between them. The CDR3 protein is CASSYGTTNTEAFF. The CDR3, as DNA: TGTGCCAGCAGTTACGGGACAACGAACACTGAAGCTTTCTTT.

The V call is TRBV3-1 (or the pseudogene TRBV3-2), the J call TRBJ1-1, with 9 nucleotides matching TRBD1. Germline V gives CDR1 LGHDT, CDR2 YNNKEL (reference sequence). Trimming cost V 6 bases and J 5 bases; bases outside gene matches: 7. The CDR3 loop spans 14 amino acids. CDR3 DNA sequence: TGTGCCAGCAGACACAGGACAGGGGCTACTGAAGCTTTCTTT. Translated, it gives CASRHRTGATEAFF.

V usage is TRBV4-1 and J usage is TRBJ1-2; 7 bases align to TRBD1. Germline V CDR1 and CDR2: MGHRA, YSYEKL. This CDR3 spans 17 amino acids. The V gene end was trimmed by 2 bases and the J gene end by 1 base; junction bases not matched to a gene: 10. CDR3 nucleotides: TGCGCCAGCAGCCAACAGCCGCGACAGGGACATAACTATGGCTACACCTTC. Protein: CASSQQPRQGHNYGYTF.

The V gene is TRBV7-9, the J gene TRBJ2-2; 7 bases are a match to TRBD2. The CDR3 has 14 amino acids. Trimming at V came to 5 bases and at J to 5 bases, leaving 5 bases not matched to a gene. The germline V gene encodes CDR1 SEHNR and CDR2 FQNEAQ (reference sequence). CDR3 DNA sequence: TGTGCCAGCAGCCGTGAGGGAGGGACCGGGGAGCTGTTTTTT. Amino acid sequence: CASSREGGTGELFF.

The chain is built from TRBV2 and TRBJ2-5, with 9 bases matching TRBD2. The CDR3 loop spans 14 amino acids. Germline trimming cut 8 bases from V and 5 bases from J; bases unmatched to any gene: 9. Looked up from germline, CDR1 is SNHLY and CDR2 is FYNNEI. The CDR3: CASSRAGGQETQYF. The CDR3 DNA is TGTGCCAGCTCCCGTGCGGGGGGGCAGGAGACCCAGTACTTC.

The chain joins TRBV7-8 to TRBJ2-2, with 11 bases lining up with TRBD2. Looked up from germline, CDR1 is SGHVS and CDR2 is FQNEAQ. This CDR3 comprises 15 residues. The V gene end was trimmed by 6 bases and the J gene end by 5 bases; junction bases not matched to a gene: 5. CDR3: CASRFSGGETGELFF. The CDR3, as DNA: TGTGCCAGCAGATTTAGCGGGGGGGAAACCGGGGAGCTGTTTTTT.

The chain has TRBV29-1 and TRBJ2-5; D possibly corresponds to TRBD2 (5 bases). The germline CDR1 and CDR2 sequences are SQVTM and ANQGSEA. V was shortened by 4 bases and J by 1 base, with 7 bases between the two germline ends. The length of the CDR3 is 12 residues. The CDR3 DNA follows: TGCAGCGTTGGCGGGTTCCAAGAGACCCAGTACTTC. Translating it yields CSVGGFQETQYF. The full variable domain, with the rest looked up from reference TRBV29-1 and TRBJ2-5, is SAVISQKPSRDICQRGTSLTIQCQVDSQVTMMFWYRQQPGQSLTLIATANQGSEATYESGFVIDKFPISRPNLTFSTLTVSNMSPEDSSIYLCSVGGFQETQYFGPGTRLLVL.

The genes are TRBV5-1 and TRBJ2-5; the match to TRBD1 covers 8 bases. V lost 1 base to trimming and J lost 5 bases; unmatched junction nucleotides: 1. In germline, CDR1 is SGHRS, CDR2 YFSETQ. The CDR3 is made up of 13 amino acids. CDR3 region: CASSLQGAETQYF. For the CDR3, the DNA is TGCGCCAGCAGCTTGCAGGGGGCCGAGACCCAGTACTTC.

This clone was counted a few times. J is TRBJ2-1 and V is TRBV5-1; 14 bases match TRBD2. The V and J ends lost 1 base and 4 bases, in that order; junction bases with no gene match: 7. The CDR3 loop spans 18 amino acids. Germline CDR1 reads SGHRS; CDR2 reads YFSETQ. This chain's CDR3 is CASSLNPGLAGAYNEQFF. The CDR3 DNA reads TGCGCCAGCAGCTTGAACCCGGGACTAGCGGGGGCATACAATGAGCAGTTCTTC.

This clone came up a few times. This chain uses TRBV5-1 with TRBJ2-1, with 14 bases lining up with TRBD2. CDR3 length: 19 residues. The germline V gene has CDR1 SGHRS and CDR2 YFSETQ. Trimming removed 7 bases from V and 6 bases from J; junction bases left unmatched: 18. CDR3 protein: CASSERSGTSGGFGNEQFF. The CDR3, as DNA: TGCGCCAGCTCGGAAAGGTCGGGGACTAGCGGGGGATTCGGCAATGAGCAGTTCTTC.

This clone was recorded a few times. The CDR3 reads CAWSARDRGLSDIYGYTF. The CDR3 region has the DNA TGTGCCTGGAGTGCCCGGGACAGGGGGCTATCGGATATCTATGGCTACACCTTC. The chain recombines TRBV30 with TRBJ1-2; 12 positions match TRBD1. Germline trimming cut 1 base from V and 4 bases from J; bases unmatched to any gene: 13. The CDR3 is 18 amino acids. Germline V gives CDR1 GTSNPN, CDR2 SVGIG (reference sequence).

This chain joins TRBV13 and TRBJ1-5, with 8 bases aligning to TRBD1. The germline gives CDR1 PRHDT, CDR2 FYEKMQ (reference sequence). The CDR3 is made up of 15 amino acids. J lost 3 bases, V lost 0 bases, and 1 base had no gene match. CDR3 protein: CASSLGTGVNQPQHF. CDR3 nucleotides: TGTGCCAGCAGCTTAGGGACAGGGGTCAATCAGCCCCAGCATTTT.

The V gene is TRBV19, the J gene TRBJ1-1; D unresolved. The CDR3 sequence is 11 residues long. Trimming removed 3 bases at V and 3 bases at J, with 2 bases between. Per germline, CDR1 LNHDA and CDR2 SQIVND (reference sequence). For the CDR3, the DNA is TGTGCCAGTAGTATCGACACTGAAGCTTTCTTT. Translation gives CASSIDTEAFF.

CDR3 bases: TGTGCCAGTAGTAATTCAGGGGGAAGTAATTCACCCCTCCACTTT. Translation: CASSNSGGSNSPLHF. The chain has TRBV19 and TRBJ1-6; 7 bases align to TRBD1. Per the germline V gene, CDR1 is LNHDA and CDR2 is SQIVND (reference sequence). V shed 4 bases, J shed 6 bases, and the junction held 6 bases outside the gene matches. This CDR3 has 15 amino acids.

This sequence joins TRBV4-1 and TRBJ2-4; TRBD1 matches at 7 bases. The CDR3 has 14 amino acids. Germline V lookup: CDR1 MGHRA, CDR2 YSYEKL. V trimming: 5 bases; J trimming: 3 bases; junction bases outside the gene matches: 4. CDR3: CASSDRDVKNIQYF. The CDR3 DNA is TGCGCCAGCAGCGACAGGGATGTCAAAAACATTCAGTACTTC.

This chain connects TRBV5-1 to TRBJ1-6, with D perhaps matching TRBD1 (5 bases). The CDR3 length is 14 residues. Per germline, CDR1 SGHRS and CDR2 YFSETQ. Between the trimmed V and J ends, which lost 4 bases and 9 bases, there was a span of 14 bases. The chain's CDR3 is CASSGGNGGSPLHF. CDR3 nucleotide sequence: TGCGCCAGCAGCGGGGGGAATGGGGGTTCACCCCTCCACTTT.